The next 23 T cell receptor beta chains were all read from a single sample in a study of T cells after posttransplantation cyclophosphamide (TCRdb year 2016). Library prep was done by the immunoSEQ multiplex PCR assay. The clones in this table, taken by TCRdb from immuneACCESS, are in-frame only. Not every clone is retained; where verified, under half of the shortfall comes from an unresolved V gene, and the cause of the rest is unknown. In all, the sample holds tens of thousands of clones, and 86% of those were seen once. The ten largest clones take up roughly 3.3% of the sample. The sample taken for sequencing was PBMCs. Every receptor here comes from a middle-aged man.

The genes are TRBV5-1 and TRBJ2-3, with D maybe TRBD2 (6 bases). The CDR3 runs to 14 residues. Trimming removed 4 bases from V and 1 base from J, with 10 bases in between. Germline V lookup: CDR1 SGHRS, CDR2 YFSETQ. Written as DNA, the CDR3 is TGCGCCAGCAGCGGGGGGTCTCGCACAGATACGCAGTATTTT. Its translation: CASSGGSRTDTQYF. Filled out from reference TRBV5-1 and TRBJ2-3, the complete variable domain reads KAGVTQTPRYLIKTRGQQVTLSCSPISGHRSVSWYQQTPGQGLQFLFEYFSETQRNKGNFPGRFSGRQFSNSRSEMNVSTLELGDSALYLCASSGGSRTDTQYFGPGTRLTVL.

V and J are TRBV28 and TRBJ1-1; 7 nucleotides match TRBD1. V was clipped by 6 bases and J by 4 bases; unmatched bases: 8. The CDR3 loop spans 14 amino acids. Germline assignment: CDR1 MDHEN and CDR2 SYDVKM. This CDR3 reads CASRDRALATEAFF. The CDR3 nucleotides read TGTGCCAGCAGAGACAGGGCGCTTGCCACTGAAGCTTTCTTT.

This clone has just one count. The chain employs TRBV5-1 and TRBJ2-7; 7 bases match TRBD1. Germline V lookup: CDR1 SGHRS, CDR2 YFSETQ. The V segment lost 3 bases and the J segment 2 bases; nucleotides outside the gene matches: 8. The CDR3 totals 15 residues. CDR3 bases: TGCGCCAGCAGCTCCGGGACAGTGACCGCCTACGAGCAGTACTTC. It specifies CASSSGTVTAYEQYF.

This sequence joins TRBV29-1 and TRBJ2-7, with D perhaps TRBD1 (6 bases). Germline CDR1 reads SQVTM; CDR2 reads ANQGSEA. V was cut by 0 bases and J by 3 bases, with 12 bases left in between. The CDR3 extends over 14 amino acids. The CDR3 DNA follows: TGCAGCGTTGAAGATGGGGGCGGTATCTACGAGCAGTACTTC. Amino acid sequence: CSVEDGGGIYEQYF.

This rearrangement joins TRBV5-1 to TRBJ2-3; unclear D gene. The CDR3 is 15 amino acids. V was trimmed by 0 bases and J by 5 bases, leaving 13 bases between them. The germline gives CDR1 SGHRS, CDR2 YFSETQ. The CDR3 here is CASSLVPSGGDTQYF. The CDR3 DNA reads TGCGCCAGCAGCTTGGTTCCCAGTGGTGGAGATACGCAGTATTTT.

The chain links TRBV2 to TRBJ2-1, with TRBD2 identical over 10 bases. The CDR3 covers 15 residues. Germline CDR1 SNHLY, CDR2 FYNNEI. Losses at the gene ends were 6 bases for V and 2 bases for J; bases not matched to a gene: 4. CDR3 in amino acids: CASSAGLATYNEQFF. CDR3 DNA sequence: TGTGCCAGCAGCGCGGGACTAGCGACCTACAATGAGCAGTTCTTC.

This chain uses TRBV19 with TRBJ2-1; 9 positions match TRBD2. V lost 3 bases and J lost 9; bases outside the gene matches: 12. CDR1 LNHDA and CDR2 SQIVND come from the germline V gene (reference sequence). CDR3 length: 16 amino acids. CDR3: CASSMPTSGPGGEQFF. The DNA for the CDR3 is TGTGCCAGTAGTATGCCGACTAGCGGCCCCGGGGGTGAGCAGTTCTTC.

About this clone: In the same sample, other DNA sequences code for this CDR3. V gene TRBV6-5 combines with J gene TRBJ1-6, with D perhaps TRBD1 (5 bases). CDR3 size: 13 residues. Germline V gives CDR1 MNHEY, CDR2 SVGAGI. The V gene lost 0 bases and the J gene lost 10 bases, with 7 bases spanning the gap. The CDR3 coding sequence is TGTGCCAGCAGTTACTCTAGGGGATCACCCCTCCACTTT. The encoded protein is CASSYSRGSPLHF.

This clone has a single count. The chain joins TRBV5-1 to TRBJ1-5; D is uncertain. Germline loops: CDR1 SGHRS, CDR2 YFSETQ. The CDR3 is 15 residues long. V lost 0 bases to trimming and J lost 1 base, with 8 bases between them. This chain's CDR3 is CASSLGDISNQPQHF. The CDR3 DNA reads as TGCGCCAGCAGCTTGGGAGACATAAGCAATCAGCCCCAGCATTTT.

CDR3 residues: CASSIQGYQPQHF. For the CDR3, the DNA is TGTGCCAGCAGTATACAGGGGTATCAGCCCCAGCATTTT. V and J are TRBV6-6 and TRBJ1-5; 7 positions agree with TRBD1. The CDR3 totals 13 residues. With V trimmed by 5 bases and J by 5 bases, 3 bases remained unmatched. Per the germline V gene, CDR1 is MNHNY and CDR2 is SVGAGI (reference sequence).

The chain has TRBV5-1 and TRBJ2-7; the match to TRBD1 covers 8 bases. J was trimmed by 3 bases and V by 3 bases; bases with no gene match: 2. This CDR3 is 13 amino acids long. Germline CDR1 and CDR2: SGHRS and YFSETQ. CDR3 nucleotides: TGCGCCAGCAGCTCGGACAGGGTCTACGAGCAGTACTTC. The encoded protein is CASSSDRVYEQYF.

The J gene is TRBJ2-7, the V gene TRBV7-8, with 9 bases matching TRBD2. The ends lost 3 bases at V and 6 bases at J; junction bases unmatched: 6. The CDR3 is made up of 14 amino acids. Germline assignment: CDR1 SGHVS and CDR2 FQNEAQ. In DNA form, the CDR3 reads TGTGCCAGCAGCTTTAGCGGGAGAGATAGCGAGCAGTACTTC. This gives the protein CASSFSGRDSEQYF.

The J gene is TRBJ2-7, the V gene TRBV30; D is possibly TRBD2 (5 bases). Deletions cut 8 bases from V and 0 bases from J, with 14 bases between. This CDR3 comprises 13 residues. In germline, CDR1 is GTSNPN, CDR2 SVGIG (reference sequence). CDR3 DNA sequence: TGTGCCCTGGAGATTAGCGACTCCTACGAGCAGTACTTC. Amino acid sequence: CALEISDSYEQYF.

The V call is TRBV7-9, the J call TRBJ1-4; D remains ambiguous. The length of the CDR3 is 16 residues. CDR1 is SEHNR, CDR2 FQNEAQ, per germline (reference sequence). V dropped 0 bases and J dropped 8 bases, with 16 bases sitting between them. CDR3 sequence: CASSLARFRREEKLFF. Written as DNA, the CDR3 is TGTGCCAGCAGCTTAGCGCGGTTCCGGAGGGAGGAAAAACTGTTTTTT.

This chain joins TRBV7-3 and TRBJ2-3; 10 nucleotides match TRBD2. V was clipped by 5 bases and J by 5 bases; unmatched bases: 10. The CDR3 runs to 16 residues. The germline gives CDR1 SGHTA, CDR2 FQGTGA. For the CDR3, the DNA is TGTGCCAGCAGCCTCGGGGTAGCGGGAGGTAGAGATACGCAGTATTTT. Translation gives CASSLGVAGGRDTQYF.

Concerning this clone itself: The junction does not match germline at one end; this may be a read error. The CDR3 here is CASSPQGSSSGKLFF. In DNA, the CDR3 is TGTGCCAGCTCTCCACAGGGTTCTTCCAGCGGAAAACTGTTTTTT. J is TRBJ1-4 and V is TRBV18; D possibly corresponds to TRBD1 (6 bases). CDR3 length equals 15 residues. Germline CDR1 KGHSH, CDR2 LQKENI.

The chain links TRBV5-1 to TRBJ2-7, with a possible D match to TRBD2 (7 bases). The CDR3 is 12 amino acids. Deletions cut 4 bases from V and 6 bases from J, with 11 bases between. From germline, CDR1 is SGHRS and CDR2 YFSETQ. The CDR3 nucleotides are TGCGCCAGCAGCCCGGGGGGCTCCGAGCAGTACTTC. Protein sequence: CASSPGGSEQYF.

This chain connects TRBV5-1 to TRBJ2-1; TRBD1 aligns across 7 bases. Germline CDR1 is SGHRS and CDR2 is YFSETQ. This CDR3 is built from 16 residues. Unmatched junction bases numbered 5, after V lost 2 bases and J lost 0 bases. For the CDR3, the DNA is TGCGCCAGCAGCTTCCTAGGGGGCCTCTCCTACAATGAGCAGTTCTTC. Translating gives CASSFLGGLSYNEQFF.

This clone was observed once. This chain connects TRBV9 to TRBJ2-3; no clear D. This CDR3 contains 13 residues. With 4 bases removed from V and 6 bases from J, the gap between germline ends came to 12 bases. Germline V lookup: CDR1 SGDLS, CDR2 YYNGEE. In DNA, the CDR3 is TGTGCCAGCAGCCCCCGAACCGCGGATACGCAGTATTTT. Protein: CASSPRTADTQYF.

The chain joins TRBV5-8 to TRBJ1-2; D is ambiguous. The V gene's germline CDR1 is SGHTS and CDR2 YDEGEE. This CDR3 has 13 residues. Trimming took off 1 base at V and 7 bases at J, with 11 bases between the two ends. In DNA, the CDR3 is TGTGCCAGCAGCTTGCCGGGGAGGCTTGGCTACACCTTC. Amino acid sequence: CASSLPGRLGYTF.

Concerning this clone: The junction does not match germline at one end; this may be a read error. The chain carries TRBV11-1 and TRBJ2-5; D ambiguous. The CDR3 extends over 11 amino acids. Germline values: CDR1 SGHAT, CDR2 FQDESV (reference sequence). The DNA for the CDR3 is TGTGCCAGCAGCAACCAGGAGACCCAGTACTTC. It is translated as CASSNQETQYF.

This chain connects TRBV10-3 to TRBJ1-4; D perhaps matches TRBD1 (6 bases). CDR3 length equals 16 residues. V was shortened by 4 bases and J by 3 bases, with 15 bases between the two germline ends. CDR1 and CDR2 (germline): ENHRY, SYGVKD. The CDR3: CAISGARQGSNEKLFF. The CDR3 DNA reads TGTGCCATCAGTGGGGCGCGGCAGGGGTCTAATGAAAAACTGTTTTTT.

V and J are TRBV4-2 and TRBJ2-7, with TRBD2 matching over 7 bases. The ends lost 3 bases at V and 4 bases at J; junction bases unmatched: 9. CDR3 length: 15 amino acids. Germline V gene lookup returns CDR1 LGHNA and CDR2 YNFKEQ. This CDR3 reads CASSQASGQAYEQYF. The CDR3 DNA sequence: TGTGCCAGCAGCCAGGCTAGCGGACAAGCATACGAGCAGTACTTC.